Sequencing of this T cell receptor (beta chain) was carried out in a study of control samples from healthy donors and cancer patients. Germline loops: CDR1 MNHEY, CDR2 SMNVEV (reference sequence). Trimming pared 5 bases from V and 4 bases from J, leaving 14 bases between. This CDR3 is 14 amino acids long. Produced via immunoSEQ multiplex PCR; TCRdb's table is partial and in-frame only. The top ten hold 2.3% of the sample, which has around 120,000 clones, around 90% seen once. This clone was seen once. The receptor was derived from a woman aged 70-85 years in good health. The chain joins TRBV27 to TRBJ2-5; either TRBD1 or TRBD2 may supply D (5 bases each). The sample consisted of blood. The CDR3, as DNA: TGTGCCAGCAGTCCGGACATGGAGGTAGAGACCCAGTACTTC. It is translated as CASSPDMEVETQYF.